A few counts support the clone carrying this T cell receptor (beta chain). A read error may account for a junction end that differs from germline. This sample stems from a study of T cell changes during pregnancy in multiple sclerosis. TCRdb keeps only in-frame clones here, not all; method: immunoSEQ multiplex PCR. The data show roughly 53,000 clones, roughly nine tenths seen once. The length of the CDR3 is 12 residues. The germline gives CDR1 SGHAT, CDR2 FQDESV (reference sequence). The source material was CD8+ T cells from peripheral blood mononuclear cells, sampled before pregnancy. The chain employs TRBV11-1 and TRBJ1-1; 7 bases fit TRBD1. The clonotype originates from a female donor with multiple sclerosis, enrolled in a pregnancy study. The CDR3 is CASSLGTAEAFF. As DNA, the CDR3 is TGTGCCAGCAGTTTAGGGACAGCTGAAGCTTTCTTT.